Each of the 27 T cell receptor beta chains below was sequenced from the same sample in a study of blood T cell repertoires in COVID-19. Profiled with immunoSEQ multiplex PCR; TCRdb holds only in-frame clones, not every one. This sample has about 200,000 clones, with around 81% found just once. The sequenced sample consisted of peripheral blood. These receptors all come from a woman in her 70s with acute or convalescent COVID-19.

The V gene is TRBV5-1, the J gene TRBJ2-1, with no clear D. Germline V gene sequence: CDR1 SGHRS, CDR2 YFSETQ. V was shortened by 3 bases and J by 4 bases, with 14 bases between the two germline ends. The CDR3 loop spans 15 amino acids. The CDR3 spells CASSSYLTSYNEQFF. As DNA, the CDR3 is TGCGCCAGCAGCTCATACCTGACTTCATACAATGAGCAGTTCTTC.

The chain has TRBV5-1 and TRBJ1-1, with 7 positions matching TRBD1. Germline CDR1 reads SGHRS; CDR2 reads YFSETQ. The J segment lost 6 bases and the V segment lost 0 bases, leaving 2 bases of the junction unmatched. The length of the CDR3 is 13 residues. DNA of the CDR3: TGCGCCAGCAGCTTGGGACAGGGAGCTGAAGCTTTCTTT. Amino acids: CASSLGQGAEAFF.

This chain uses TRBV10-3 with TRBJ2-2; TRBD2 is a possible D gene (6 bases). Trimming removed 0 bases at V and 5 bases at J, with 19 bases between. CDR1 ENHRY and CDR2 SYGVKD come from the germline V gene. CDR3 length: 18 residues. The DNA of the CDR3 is TGTGCCATCAGTGAGTCGAGTCGCCCGGGAGCAGGGACCGGGGAGCTGTTTTTT. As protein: CAISESSRPGAGTGELFF.

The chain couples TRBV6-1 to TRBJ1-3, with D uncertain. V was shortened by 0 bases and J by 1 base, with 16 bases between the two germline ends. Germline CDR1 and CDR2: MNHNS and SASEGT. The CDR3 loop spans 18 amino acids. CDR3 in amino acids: CASSEAASLELSGNTIYF. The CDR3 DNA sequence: TGTGCCAGCAGTGAAGCGGCCTCGTTGGAGTTATCTGGAAACACCATATATTTT.

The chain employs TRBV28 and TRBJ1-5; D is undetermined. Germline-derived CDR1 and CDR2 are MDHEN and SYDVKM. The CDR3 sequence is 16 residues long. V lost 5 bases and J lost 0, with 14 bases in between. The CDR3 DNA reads TGTGCCAGCAGTACGACCCCCGGGTCTAGCAATCAGCCCCAGCATTTT. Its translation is CASSTTPGSSNQPQHF.

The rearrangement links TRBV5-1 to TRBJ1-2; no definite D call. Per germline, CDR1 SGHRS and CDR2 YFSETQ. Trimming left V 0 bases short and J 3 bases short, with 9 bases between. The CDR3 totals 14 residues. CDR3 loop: CASSLELQDYGYTF. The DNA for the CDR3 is TGCGCCAGCAGCTTGGAATTGCAGGACTATGGCTACACCTTC.

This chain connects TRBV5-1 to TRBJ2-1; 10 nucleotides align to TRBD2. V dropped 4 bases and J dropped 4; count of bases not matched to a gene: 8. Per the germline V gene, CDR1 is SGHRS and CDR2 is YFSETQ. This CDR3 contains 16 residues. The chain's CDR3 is CASSLRVAGGYNEQFF. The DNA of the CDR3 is TGCGCCAGCAGCCTCAGGGTAGCGGGAGGATACAATGAGCAGTTCTTC.

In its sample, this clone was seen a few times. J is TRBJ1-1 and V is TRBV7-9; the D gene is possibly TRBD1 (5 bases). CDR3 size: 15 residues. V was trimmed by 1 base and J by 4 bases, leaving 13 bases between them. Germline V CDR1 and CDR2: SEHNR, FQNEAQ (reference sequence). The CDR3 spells CASSLELRGTTEAFF. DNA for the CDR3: TGTGCCAGCAGCTTAGAACTGCGCGGGACCACTGAAGCTTTCTTT.

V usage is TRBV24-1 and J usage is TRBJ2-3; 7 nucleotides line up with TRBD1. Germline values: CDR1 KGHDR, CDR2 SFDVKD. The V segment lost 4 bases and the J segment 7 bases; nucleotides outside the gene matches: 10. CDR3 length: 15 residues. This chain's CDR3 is CATSEAGGVRNTQYF. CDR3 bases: TGTGCCACCAGTGAGGCAGGGGGAGTTAGGAATACGCAGTATTTT.

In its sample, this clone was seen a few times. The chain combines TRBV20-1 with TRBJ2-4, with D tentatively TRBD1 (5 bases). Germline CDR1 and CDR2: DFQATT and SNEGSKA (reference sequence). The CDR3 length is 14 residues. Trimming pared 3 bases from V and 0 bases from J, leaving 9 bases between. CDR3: CSASRQLAKNIQYF. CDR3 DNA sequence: TGCAGTGCTAGTCGACAGCTAGCCAAAAACATTCAGTACTTC.

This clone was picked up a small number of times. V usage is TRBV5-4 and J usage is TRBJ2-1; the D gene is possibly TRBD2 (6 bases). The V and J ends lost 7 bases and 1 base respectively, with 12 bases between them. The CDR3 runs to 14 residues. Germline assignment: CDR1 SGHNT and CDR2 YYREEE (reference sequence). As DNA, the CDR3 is TGTGCCAGCGGTGCGGGAACGTCCTACAATGAGCAGTTCTTC. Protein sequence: CASGAGTSYNEQFF.

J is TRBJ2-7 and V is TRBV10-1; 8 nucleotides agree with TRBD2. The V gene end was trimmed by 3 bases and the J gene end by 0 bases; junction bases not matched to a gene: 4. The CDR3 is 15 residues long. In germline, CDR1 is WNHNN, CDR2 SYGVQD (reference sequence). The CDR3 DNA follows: TGCGCCAGCAGTGAAGGGCTAGCGGGCTCCTACGAGCAGTACTTC. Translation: CASSEGLAGSYEQYF.

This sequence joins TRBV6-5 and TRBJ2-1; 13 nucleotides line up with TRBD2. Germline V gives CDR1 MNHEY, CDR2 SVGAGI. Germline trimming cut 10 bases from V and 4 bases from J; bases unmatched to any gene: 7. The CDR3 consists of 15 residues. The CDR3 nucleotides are TGTGCCACCACTAGCGGGAGGGCCGATTACAATGAGCAGTTCTTC. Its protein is CATTSGRADYNEQFF.

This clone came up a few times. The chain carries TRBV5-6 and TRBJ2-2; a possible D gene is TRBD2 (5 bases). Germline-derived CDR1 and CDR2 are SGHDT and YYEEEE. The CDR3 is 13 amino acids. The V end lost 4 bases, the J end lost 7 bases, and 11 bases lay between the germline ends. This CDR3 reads CASSLTSGGELFF. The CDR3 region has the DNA TGTGCCAGCAGCCTCACTAGTGGCGGGGAGCTGTTTTTT.

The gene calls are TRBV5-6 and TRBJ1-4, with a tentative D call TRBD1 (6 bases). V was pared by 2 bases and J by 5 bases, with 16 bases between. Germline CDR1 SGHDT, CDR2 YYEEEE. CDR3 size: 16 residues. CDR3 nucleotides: TGTGCCAGCAGCTTACGGACAGTCCAGAGGAATGAAAAACTGTTTTTT. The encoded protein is CASSLRTVQRNEKLFF.

CDR3 residues: CASSPLGLAGVVDEQFF. Here the CDR3 DNA reads TGTGCCAGCTCACCCCTAGGACTAGCGGGAGTCGTAGATGAGCAGTTCTTC. This rearrangement joins TRBV18 to TRBJ2-1; TRBD2 agrees at 13 bases. The CDR3 covers 17 residues. Trimming at V came to 3 bases and at J to 8 bases, leaving 10 bases not matched to a gene. Looked up from germline, CDR1 is KGHSH and CDR2 is LQKENI. The variable domain in full, completed from reference TRBV18 and TRBJ2-1, reads NAGVMQNPRHLVRRRGQEARLRCSPMKGHSHVYWYRQLPEEGLKFMVYLQKENIIDESGMPKERFSAEFPKEGPSILRIQQVVRGDSAAYFCASSPLGLAGVVDEQFFGPGTRLTVL.

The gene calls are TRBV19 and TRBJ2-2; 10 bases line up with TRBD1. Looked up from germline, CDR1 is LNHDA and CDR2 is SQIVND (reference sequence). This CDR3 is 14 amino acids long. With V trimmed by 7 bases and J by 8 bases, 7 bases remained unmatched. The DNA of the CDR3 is TGTGCCAGTACCACCGGACAGGGGGTGGGGGAGCTGTTTTTT. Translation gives CASTTGQGVGELFF.

The CDR3 reads CASRGTGNLYNSPLHF. CDR3 nucleotide sequence: TGTGCCAGCAGGGGGACAGGCAACCTCTATAATTCACCCCTCCACTTT. The chain links TRBV2 to TRBJ1-6, with 8 bases fitting TRBD1. This CDR3 spans 16 amino acids. CDR1 is SNHLY, CDR2 FYNNEI, per germline. Germline trimming cut 6 bases from V and 3 bases from J; bases unmatched to any gene: 7.

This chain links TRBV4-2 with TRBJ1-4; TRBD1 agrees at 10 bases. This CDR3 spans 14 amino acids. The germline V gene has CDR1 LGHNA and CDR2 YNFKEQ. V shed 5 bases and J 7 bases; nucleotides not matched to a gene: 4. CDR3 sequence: CASSWDRGGEKLFF. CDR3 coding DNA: TGTGCCAGCAGCTGGGACAGGGGTGGTGAAAAACTGTTTTTT.

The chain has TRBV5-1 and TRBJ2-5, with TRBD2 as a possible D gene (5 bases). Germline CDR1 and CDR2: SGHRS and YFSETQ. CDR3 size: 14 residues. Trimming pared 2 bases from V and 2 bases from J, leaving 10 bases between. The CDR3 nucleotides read TGCGCCAGCAGCTTTGAGGGCGGACAAGAGACCCAGTACTTC. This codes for CASSFEGGQETQYF.

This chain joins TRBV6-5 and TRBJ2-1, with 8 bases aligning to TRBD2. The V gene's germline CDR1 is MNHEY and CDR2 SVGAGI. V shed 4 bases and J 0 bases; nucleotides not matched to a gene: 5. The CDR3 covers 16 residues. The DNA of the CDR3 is TGTGCCAGCAGTTCCCACAGCGGGAGCTCCTACAATGAGCAGTTCTTC. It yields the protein CASSSHSGSSYNEQFF.

The CDR3 loop reads CASSEGGEGSSYEQYF. The CDR3 nucleotides read TGCGCCAGCAGTGAGGGGGGGGAGGGCAGCTCCTACGAGCAGTACTTC. The rearrangement links TRBV10-2 to TRBJ2-7; 7 positions match TRBD2. The CDR3 spans 16 residues. Unmatched junction bases numbered 7, after V lost 2 bases and J lost 0 bases. The germline CDR1 and CDR2 sequences are WSHSY and SAAADI.

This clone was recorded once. The CDR3: CASTPGGDNEKLFF. The CDR3 nucleotides are TGTGCCAGCACCCCCGGGGGGGATAATGAAAAACTGTTTTTT. V is TRBV28 and J is TRBJ1-4, with D maybe TRBD1 (5 bases). Germline V gene data show CDR1 as MDHEN and CDR2 as SYDVKM. Trimming removed 7 bases at V and 4 bases at J, with 13 bases between. The length of the CDR3 is 14 residues.

CDR3 loop: CASTNPSLAGGDTQYF. The CDR3 DNA sequence: TGTGCCAGCACCAACCCTAGTCTAGCGGGTGGAGATACGCAGTATTTT. The gene calls are TRBV28 and TRBJ2-3; the match to TRBD2 covers 8 bases. The V gene end was trimmed by 7 bases and the J gene end by 5 bases; junction bases not matched to a gene: 14. The CDR3 has 16 amino acids. The germline V gene has CDR1 MDHEN and CDR2 SYDVKM.

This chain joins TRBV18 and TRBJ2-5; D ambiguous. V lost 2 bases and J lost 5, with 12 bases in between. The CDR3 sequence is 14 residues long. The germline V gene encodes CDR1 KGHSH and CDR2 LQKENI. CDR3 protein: CASSPTMAWETQYF. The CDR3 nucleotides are TGTGCCAGCTCACCAACGATGGCCTGGGAGACCCAGTACTTC.

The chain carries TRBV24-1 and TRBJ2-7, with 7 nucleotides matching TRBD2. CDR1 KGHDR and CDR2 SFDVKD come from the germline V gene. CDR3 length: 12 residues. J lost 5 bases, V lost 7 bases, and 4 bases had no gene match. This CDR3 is CATRGGTDEQYF. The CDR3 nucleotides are TGTGCCACCAGGGGAGGGACCGACGAGCAGTACTTC.

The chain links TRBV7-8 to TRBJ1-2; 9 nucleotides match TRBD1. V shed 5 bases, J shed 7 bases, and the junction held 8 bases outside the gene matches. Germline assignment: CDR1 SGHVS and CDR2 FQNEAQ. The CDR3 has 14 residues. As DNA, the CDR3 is TGTGCCAGCAGCCCTACAGGGGGCGCGGGTGGCTACACCTTC. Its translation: CASSPTGGAGGYTF.